This T cell receptor (beta chain) was profiled in a study of blood T cell repertoires in COVID-19. Across the whole study: Samples representing acute and convalescent COVID-19 were sourced from the United States, Italy and Spain. The cDNA or gDNA used as material had been derived from T cells, B-cell-depleted T cells, or PBMCs.

Seattle's cohort entered during active infection and was followed longitudinally. Germline values: CDR1 KGHSH, CDR2 LQKENI. There are 13 residues in the CDR3. V lost 5 bases, J lost 5 bases, and 5 bases stayed unmatched. Original processing methods: Amplification of reference gene primers provided the estimated nucleated cell counts. Assay used: immunoSEQ multiplex PCR; TCRdb lists only in-frame clones, some missing. V, J and clone size are taken as reported in that table, and D and trimming were inferred from the DNA itself. Of 100,000 to 150,000 clones in the sample, roughly 89% were seen once. The sequenced sample consisted of peripheral blood. The TCR was taken from a man aged 60 to 69 with COVID-19, enrolled during active disease. This chain connects TRBV18 to TRBJ1-1; 7 bases map to TRBD1. The CDR3: CASSSNRGTEAFF. In DNA, the CDR3 is TGTGCCAGCTCATCTAACAGGGGAACTGAAGCTTTCTTT. The full variable domain, in which reference TRBV18 and TRBJ1-1 provide the parts outside the CDR3, is NAGVMQNPRHLVRRRGQEARLRCSPMKGHSHVYWYRQLPEEGLKFMVYLQKENIIDESGMPKERFSAEFPKEGPSILRIQQVVRGDSAAYFCASSSNRGTEAFFGQGTRLTVV.